The 31 T cell receptor beta chains below were found in one sample sequenced in a study of blood T cells in healthy people across ages. Then a second PCR, running roughly 7 to 11 cycles, was carried out with a sample-barcoded 5' primer and a J-beta primer mix. TCRdb itself ran the 5' RACE reads through MiXCR, one entry per CDR3 protein. This sample yields about 1.8 million distinct CDR3 sequences, of which around 50% are seen a single time; less than 2.5% belongs to the top ten. What was sequenced was blood. These receptor sequences come from a woman aged 40 to 50 in good health.

The chain couples TRBV7-9 to TRBJ2-5; a possible D gene is TRBD2 (6 bases). The CDR3 runs 14 residues. V shed 7 bases and J shed 2 bases, with 14 bases lying between them. The germline V gene has CDR1 SEHNR and CDR2 FQNEAQ (reference sequence). For the CDR3, the DNA is TGTGCCAGCACCTTGGAGGGAGGACAAGAGACCCAGTACTTC. It encodes CASTLEGGQETQYF.

This clonotype has only a few counts. The V and J genes are TRBV20-1 and TRBJ2-1, with 7 bases aligning to TRBD1. Looked up from germline, CDR1 is DFQATT and CDR2 is SNEGSKA (reference sequence). The CDR3 is 15 residues long. After removal of 0 bases from V and 3 bases from J, the junction contained 5 bases not matched to a gene. CDR3 nucleotide sequence: TGCAGTGCTAGAGAGGGGACAGTAGACTACAATGAGCAGTTCTTC. It codes for CSAREGTVDYNEQFF.

The V gene is TRBV27, the J gene TRBJ2-7, with no clear D. Near its end, the DNA agrees better with TRBJ2-5, so the J call may be wrong. CDR1 is MNHEY, CDR2 SMNVEV, per germline (reference sequence). CDR3 length: 14 residues. DNA of the CDR3: TGTGCCAGCAGTTTATTAGGGAAGGAGGAGACCCAGTACTTC. This gives the protein CASSLLGKEETQYF.

This clonotype has just a few counts. The chain couples TRBV5-1 to TRBJ2-5; D is possibly TRBD2 (7 bases). The germline V and J ends were trimmed by 4 bases and 2 bases, with 18 bases remaining between them. CDR1 and CDR2 from the germline V gene are SGHRS and YFSETQ. This CDR3 has 16 residues. Here the CDR3 reads CASSQNAGAVQETQYF. CDR3 nucleotide sequence: TGCGCCAGCAGCCAAAACGCGGGGGCCGTTCAAGAGACCCAGTACTTC.

This clonotype was observed a single time. V and J are TRBV20-1 and TRBJ2-5; 12 nucleotides line up with TRBD2. V shed 0 bases, J shed 5 bases, and the junction held 13 bases outside the gene matches. Germline V gene lookup returns CDR1 DFQATT and CDR2 SNEGSKA (reference sequence). The CDR3 covers 18 residues. CDR3 region: CSARDPRGLAGRHETQYF. CDR3 in DNA: TGCAGTGCTAGAGACCCCCGGGGACTAGCGGGCAGGCATGAGACCCAGTACTTC.

This clonotype was seen just once. CDR3 protein: CASSHSMTQVSYEQYF. CDR3 bases: TGTGCCAGCAGCCACTCGATGACACAGGTCTCCTACGAGCAGTACTTC. The chain employs TRBV7-9 and TRBJ2-7; the D gene is possibly TRBD1 (5 bases). The CDR3 spans 16 residues. Trimming stripped 5 bases from V and 0 bases from J, with 17 bases between. Looked up from germline, CDR1 is SEHNR and CDR2 is FQNEAQ (reference sequence).

This clonotype was counted a few times. This chain joins TRBV29-1 and TRBJ2-3; perhaps TRBD2 as D (6 bases). CDR3 size: 15 residues. With 5 bases removed from V and 3 bases from J, the gap between germline ends came to 18 bases. Per the germline V gene, CDR1 is SQVTM and CDR2 is ANQGSEA. Here the CDR3 reads CSVRLGASSTDTQYF. CDR3 nucleotide sequence: TGCAGCGTTAGACTAGGGGCGAGTAGTACAGATACGCAGTATTTT.

V usage is TRBV7-8 and J usage is TRBJ1-4; a possible D gene is TRBD1 (6 bases). Between the trimmed V and J ends, which lost 4 bases and 2 bases, there was a span of 17 bases. The CDR3 extends over 17 amino acids. Germline CDR1 SGHVS, CDR2 FQNEAQ. The CDR3 sequence is CASSSNTGRLTNEKLFF. The CDR3 DNA reads TGTGCCAGCAGCTCGAATACAGGGAGGTTGACTAATGAAAAACTGTTTTTT.

The chain links TRBV9 to TRBJ1-4, with D maybe TRBD1 (5 bases). This CDR3 is built from 15 residues. V was pared by 0 bases and J by 3 bases, with 9 bases between. CDR1 is SGDLS, CDR2 YYNGEE, per germline. The CDR3: CASSVAGGSNEKLFF. CDR3 sequence (DNA): TGTGCCAGCAGCGTAGCCGGGGGGTCTAATGAAAAACTGTTTTTT.

This clonotype was recorded once. This chain connects TRBV20-1 to TRBJ1-5, with D perhaps matching TRBD1 (6 bases). V shed 5 bases and J shed 3 bases, with 20 bases lying between them. This CDR3 is 16 amino acids long. Per the germline V gene, CDR1 is DFQATT and CDR2 is SNEGSKA (reference sequence). Here the CDR3 DNA reads TGCAGTGCTTATCCGCAGGGGAAGAGAAACAATCAGCCCCAGCATTTT. Protein product: CSAYPQGKRNNQPQHF.

This clonotype was observed at least ten times. The DNA for the CDR3 is TGTGCCAGCAGTTACTCGAGAGGGACTGGGGCCAACGTCCTGACTTTC. It is translated as CASSYSRGTGANVLTF. The chain couples TRBV6-5 to TRBJ2-6, with D perhaps matching TRBD2 (5 bases). This CDR3 contains 16 residues. Germline lookup yields CDR1 MNHEY and CDR2 SVGAGI. With 0 bases removed from V and 2 bases from J, the gap between germline ends came to 8 bases.

This clonotype turned up a few times. V gene TRBV27 combines with J gene TRBJ2-5; TRBD1 matches 7 bases. The germline CDR1 and CDR2 sequences are MNHEY and SMNVEV (reference sequence). Trimming took 5 bases from V and 2 from J; bases not matched to a gene: 11. The CDR3 loop spans 16 amino acids. In DNA form, the CDR3 reads TGTGCCAGCAGTCCACAAAACTCGGACAGGCAAGAGACCCAGTACTTC. Its protein product is CASSPQNSDRQETQYF.

The J gene is TRBJ2-3, the V gene TRBV6-5; D is uncertain. The CDR3 extends over 14 amino acids. Deletions cut 5 bases from V and 1 base from J, with 10 bases between. Germline V gives CDR1 MNHEY, CDR2 SVGAGI. The CDR3 sequence: CASSPVWGTDTQYF. Written as DNA, the CDR3 is TGTGCCAGCAGTCCCGTATGGGGCACAGATACGCAGTATTTT.

This clonotype was counted once. V gene TRBV25-1 combines with J gene TRBJ2-5, with TRBD1 identical over 8 bases. Trimming took 3 bases from V and 5 from J; bases not matched to a gene: 11. This CDR3 comprises 16 residues. Germline loops: CDR1 MGHDK, CDR2 SYGVNS. CDR3 region: CASSEGQGALGETQYF. CDR3 in DNA: TGTGCCAGCAGTGAGGGGCAGGGGGCGTTGGGGGAGACCCAGTACTTC.

The sample holds a few counts of this clonotype. V and J are TRBV20-1 and TRBJ2-5, with D uncertain. The CDR3 has 11 residues. Trimming took 6 bases from V and 4 from J, leaving 9 bases between them. Germline CDR1 and CDR2: DFQATT and SNEGSKA (reference sequence). CDR3: CSAPAAETQYF. DNA of the CDR3: TGCAGTGCCCCCGCAGCAGAGACCCAGTACTTC.

This clonotype came up a few times. The chain has TRBV29-1 and TRBJ2-7, with D possibly being TRBD2 (5 bases). V gave up 2 bases and J gave up 5 bases, with 13 bases separating them. This CDR3 is built from 13 residues. CDR1 and CDR2 from the germline V gene are SQVTM and ANQGSEA. In nucleotides, the CDR3 is TGCAGCGTTGAACCCTCGGGGTTCCACGAGCAGTACTTC. It yields the protein CSVEPSGFHEQYF.

The chain recombines TRBV6-2 or TRBV6-3 with TRBJ1-6, with D possibly TRBD1 on 5 matching bases. V was pared by 7 bases and J by 10 bases, with 14 bases between. The CDR3 totals 13 residues. Per germline, CDR1 MNHEY and CDR2 SVGEGT. CDR3 sequence (DNA): TGTGCCAGCAAACGATTACAGGACTCACCCCTCCACTTT. The encoded protein is CASKRLQDSPLHF.

Concerning this clonotype: A much larger clonotype is one base distant, so this may be a read error. The chain combines TRBV29-1 with TRBJ2-1; 8 nucleotides line up with TRBD1. The ends lost 2 bases at V and 10 bases at J; junction bases unmatched: 7. Germline CDR1 reads SQVTM; CDR2 reads ANQGSEA. The CDR3 totals 13 residues. The CDR3 coding sequence is TGCAGCGTTGAATTGGACAGGGCCTACGAGCAGTTCTTC. It is translated as CSVELDRAYEQFF.

This clonotype was detected many times. Mismatch with germline at one junction end may stem from a read error. The rearrangement joins TRBV7-2 to TRBJ2-3, with a weak D call TRBD2 (5 bases). The CDR3 runs 13 residues. CDR1 is SGHTA, CDR2 FQGNSA, per germline. Here the CDR3 DNA reads TGCGCCAGCAGCTTGGGTCGGGGTGATACGCAGTATTTT. Protein product: CASSLGRGDTQYF.

This chain joins TRBV2 and TRBJ2-1; 7 nucleotides line up with TRBD1. The V gene's germline CDR1 is SNHLY and CDR2 FYNNEI. This CDR3 is built from 15 residues. The junction had 7 bases not matched to a gene; V was cut back by 4 bases and J by 4 bases. Written as DNA, the CDR3 is TGTGCCAGCAGTGGGGGACAGCACCAGTACAATGAGCAGTTCTTC. As protein: CASSGGQHQYNEQFF.

With respect to this clonotype: Relative to the germline gene, one junction end is altered; a read error may explain this. The J gene is TRBJ2-3, the V gene TRBV18, with D uncertain. This CDR3 is built from 13 residues. Germline V CDR1 and CDR2: KGHSH, LQKENI. The CDR3: CASPPVEADTQYF. In nucleotides, the CDR3 is TGTGCCAGCCCACCCGTGGAAGCAGATACGCAGTATTTT.

The chain joins TRBV7-9 to TRBJ1-1, with TRBD1 matching over 7 bases. The CDR3 sequence is 12 residues long. Germline CDR1 reads SEHNR; CDR2 reads FQNEAQ (reference sequence). Trimming took 5 bases from V and 8 from J; bases not matched to a gene: 5. This CDR3 is CASSPGGREAFF. The CDR3 DNA reads as TGTGCCAGCAGCCCAGGGGGGAGGGAAGCTTTCTTT.

This chain uses TRBV5-1 with TRBJ2-7; D gene unclear. V was trimmed by 2 bases and J by 5 bases, leaving 26 bases between them. The CDR3 totals 18 residues. Germline assignment: CDR1 SGHRS and CDR2 YFSETQ. The CDR3 DNA sequence: TGCGCCAGCAGCTTAACGACAACCCCGGTTAGTGTGTCCCACGAGCAGTACTTC. Its translation is CASSLTTTPVSVSHEQYF.

This clonotype has only a few counts. The chain uses TRBV13 and TRBJ1-2; tentative D call: TRBD1 (5 bases). CDR3 size: 14 residues. Germline V gene lookup returns CDR1 PRHDT and CDR2 FYEKMQ (reference sequence). Trimming took 5 bases from V and 4 from J, leaving 14 bases between them. Here the CDR3 DNA reads TGTGCCAGCAGCCCGGGGACCGAGATCTATGGCTACACCTTC. It specifies CASSPGTEIYGYTF.

Ten or more counts support this clonotype. The chain couples TRBV4-3 to TRBJ2-1, with D unresolved. Germline assignment: CDR1 LGHNA and CDR2 YSLEER. With 0 bases removed from V and 9 bases from J, the gap between germline ends came to 12 bases. The CDR3 consists of 14 residues. CDR3: CASSQEAATGEQFF. The CDR3 nucleotides are TGCGCCAGCAGCCAAGAGGCGGCCACGGGTGAGCAGTTCTTC.

The chain uses TRBV4-3 and TRBJ2-3; TRBD1 aligns across 10 bases. This CDR3 is built from 17 residues. Germline CDR1 and CDR2: LGHNA and YSLEER. The V segment lost 2 bases and the J segment 5 bases; nucleotides outside the gene matches: 10. CDR3 in amino acids: CASSQTAGQGLLDTQYF. CDR3 DNA sequence: TGCGCCAGCAGCCAAACAGCGGGACAGGGGTTATTAGATACGCAGTATTTT.

The V gene is TRBV2, the J gene TRBJ2-3; possible D gene TRBD1, 6 bases. The CDR3 consists of 14 residues. From germline, CDR1 is SNHLY and CDR2 FYNNEI. Trimming shortened V by 4 bases and J by 3 bases, and 11 bases separated the two germline ends. CDR3 coding DNA: TGTGCCAGCAGTGTGCTCAGGGGTACAGATACGCAGTATTTT. Protein sequence: CASSVLRGTDTQYF.

This clonotype was picked up a small number of times. V is TRBV7-3 and J is TRBJ2-3; 8 bases agree with TRBD1. Trimming at V came to 3 bases and at J to 1 base, leaving 3 bases not matched to a gene. There are 15 residues in the CDR3. CDR1 is SGHTA, CDR2 FQGTGA, per germline. The CDR3 DNA follows: TGTGCCAGCAGCTTCGACAGGGGAGGCACAGATACGCAGTATTTT. Encoded protein: CASSFDRGGTDTQYF.

At least ten counts were recorded for this clonotype. Relative to the germline gene, one junction end is altered; a read error may explain this. The V and J genes are TRBV12-3 or TRBV12-4 and TRBJ2-3, with D possibly TRBD2 on 6 matching bases. The CDR3 is 11 residues long. CDR3: CASSGLDTQYF. In DNA, the CDR3 is TGCGCCAGCAGCGGGTTGGATACGCAGTATTTT.

This clonotype was counted a few times. V usage is TRBV20-1 and J usage is TRBJ1-2; 7 bases match TRBD1. The length of the CDR3 is 11 residues. Germline assignment: CDR1 DFQATT and CDR2 SNEGSKA (reference sequence). The CDR3 coding sequence is TGCAGGCCCGACAGGGCGAGTGGCTACACCTTC. Its protein product is CRPDRASGYTF.

Concerning this clonotype: At one of its ends the junction is not consistent with the germline gene, which may arise from a read error. J is TRBJ2-3 and V is TRBV7-2, with D maybe TRBD1 (6 bases). Per the germline V gene, CDR1 is SGHTA and CDR2 is FQGNSA. The CDR3 is 14 residues long. The DNA for the CDR3 is TGTGCCAGCAGCGAACCGGGACACACAGATACGCGGTATTTT. This encodes CASSEPGHTDTRYF.